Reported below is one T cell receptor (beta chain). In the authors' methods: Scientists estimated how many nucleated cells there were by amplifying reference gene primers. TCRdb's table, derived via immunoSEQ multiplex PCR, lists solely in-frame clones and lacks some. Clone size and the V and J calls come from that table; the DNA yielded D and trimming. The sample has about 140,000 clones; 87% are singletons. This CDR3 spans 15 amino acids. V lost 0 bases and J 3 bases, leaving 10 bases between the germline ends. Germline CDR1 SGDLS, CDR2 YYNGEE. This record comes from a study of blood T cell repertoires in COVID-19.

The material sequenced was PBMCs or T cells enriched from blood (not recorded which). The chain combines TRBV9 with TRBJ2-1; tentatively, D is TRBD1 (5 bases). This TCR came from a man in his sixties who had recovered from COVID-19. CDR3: CASSVAGGHYNEQFF. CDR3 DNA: TGTGCCAGCAGCGTAGCCGGCGGACACTACAATGAGCAGTTCTTC.